This T cell receptor beta chain stems from a study of T cells in Graves' hyperthyroidism and ophthalmopathy. Study observations and caveats: The blood repertoire included most of the expanded thyroid clonotypes above 0.001.

Template material for amplifying TCR beta CDR3 regions consisted of RNA transcripts. HTBI primers were used for first-round RT-PCR of the TCR CDR3. Each CDR3 protein is one row after TCRdb ran MiXCR on the multiplex PCR reads. This table has about 380,000 distinct CDR3 sequences, about a fifth appearing once. This CDR3 has 16 residues. V lost 0 bases, J lost 2 bases, and 14 bases lay in between. Per germline, CDR1 MGHRA and CDR2 YSYEKL. In regard to this clonotype: As yet, its antigen is unknown.

V gene TRBV4-1 combines with J gene TRBJ2-7; maybe TRBD2 (5 bases). The sequencing input was blood. This clonotype was obtained from a young man with Graves' ophthalmopathy. In nucleotides, the CDR3 is TGCGCCAGCAGCCAAGATCGGGATGGAACCCCCTACGAGCAGTACTTC. Protein sequence: CASSQDRDGTPYEQYF.